This section outlines one T cell receptor beta chain sequence together with its context. V was trimmed by 6 bases and J by 0 bases, leaving 8 bases between them. Germline CDR1 MDHEN, CDR2 SYDVKM. CDR3 length equals 13 residues. Researchers ran the PCR with 60 Vbeta and 13 Jbeta primers. The table came from immunoSEQ multiplex PCR; TCRdb's copy has only in-frame clones and leaves some out. Here the sample table reports some 110,000 clones. These data come from a study of cytomegalovirus exposure and HLA in healthy donors. Sequences were obtained from PBMCs. This TCR came from a man aged 40-50 years in good health and CMV-seronegative. The gene calls are TRBV28 and TRBJ1-2; D remains unclear. The CDR3 DNA reads as TGTGCCAGCAGGTCCGGGACTAACTATGGCTACACCTTC. It yields the protein CASRSGTNYGYTF.